This T cell receptor (beta chain) was recovered during a study of OX40 agonist ivuxolimab in advanced cancers. Across the whole study: Dose-escalation patients' cancers were hepatocellular carcinoma, melanoma, renal cell or head and neck cancer.

Assay used: immunoSEQ multiplex PCR; TCRdb lists only in-frame clones, some missing. The data contain tens of thousands of clones, about 90% of them seen just once; the ten biggest clones take up roughly 8.4%. Germline V gene sequence: CDR1 SQVTM, CDR2 ANQGSEA. CDR3 length equals 11 residues. Unmatched junction bases numbered 6, after V lost 7 bases and J lost 9 bases. The source material was CD4+ or CD8+ T cells sorted from blood, sampled in a trial of the OX40 agonist ivuxolimab. The receptor was isolated from an adult with an advanced solid tumor such as melanoma, head and neck, liver or kidney cancer. The chain is built from TRBV29-1 and TRBJ1-2; 9 nucleotides agree with TRBD1. CDR3 DNA: TGCAGCGCTGGGGACAGGGTGCGCTACACCTTC. This encodes CSAGDRVRYTF.